This record concerns one T cell receptor beta chain sequence. These data originate in a study of blood T cells in healthy people across ages. A second PCR, run for about 6 to 11 cycles, used a sample-barcoded 5' primer plus a J-beta primer mix. TCRdb processed the 5' RACE reads anew with MiXCR; each CDR3 protein has one entry. Among some 760,000 distinct CDR3 sequences listed, approximately 25% were seen once. CDR1 SGHRS and CDR2 YFSETQ come from the germline V gene. The V segment lost 4 bases and the J segment 4 bases; nucleotides outside the gene matches: 4. CDR3 length equals 14 residues. This same sample was also part of a study on T cells of mothers and their children.

V and J are TRBV5-1 and TRBJ2-7, with TRBD2 matching 11 bases. The sequenced sample was blood. This TCR came from a boy under 18 in good health. The CDR3 reads CASSGTSGQYEQYF. CDR3 DNA: TGCGCCAGCAGCGGGACTAGCGGACAATACGAGCAGTACTTC.